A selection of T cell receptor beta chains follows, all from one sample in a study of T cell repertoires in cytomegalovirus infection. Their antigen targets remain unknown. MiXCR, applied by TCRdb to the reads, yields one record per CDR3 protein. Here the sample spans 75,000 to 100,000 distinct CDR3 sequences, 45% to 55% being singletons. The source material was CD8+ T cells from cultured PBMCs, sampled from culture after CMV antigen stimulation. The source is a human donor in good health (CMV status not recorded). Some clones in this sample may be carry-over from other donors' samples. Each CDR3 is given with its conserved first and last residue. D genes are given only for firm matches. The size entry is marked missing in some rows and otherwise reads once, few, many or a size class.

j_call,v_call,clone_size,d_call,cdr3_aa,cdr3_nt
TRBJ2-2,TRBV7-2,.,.,CASSFYRDVTPIGELFF,TGTGCCAGCAGCTTCTACCGGGACGTCACTCCGATTGGGGAGCTGTTTTTT
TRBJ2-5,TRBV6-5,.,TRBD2,CASRRREGRETQYF,TGTGCCAGTCGAAGGCGGGAGGGCCGGGAGACCCAGTACTTC
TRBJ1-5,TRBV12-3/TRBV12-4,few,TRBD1,CASSSGTGGQPQHF,TGTGCCAGCAGCTCCGGGACAGGGGGTCAGCCCCAGCATTTT
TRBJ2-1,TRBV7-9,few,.,CASSGTQGSYNEQFF,TGTGCCAGCAGCGGGACGCAGGGTTCCTACAATGAGCAGTTCTTC
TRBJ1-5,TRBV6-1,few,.,CASSLRDSNQPQHF,TGTGCCAGCTCCCTGAGGGATAGCAATCAGCCCCAGCATTTT
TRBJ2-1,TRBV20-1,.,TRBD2,CSVPRGARGEQFF,TGCAGTGTACCGCGGGGGGCCCGGGGGGAGCAGTTCTTC
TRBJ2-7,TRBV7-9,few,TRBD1,CASSISYGDRFYEQYF,TGTGCCAGCAGCATTAGTTACGGGGACAGGTTCTACGAGCAGTACTTC
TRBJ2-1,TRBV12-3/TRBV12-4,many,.,CASSLRNEQFF,TGTGCCAGCAGTCTAAGGAATGAGCAGTTCTTC
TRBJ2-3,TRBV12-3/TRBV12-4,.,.,CASSASGGQADTQYF,TGTGCCAGCAGTGCCAGTGGGGGGCAGGCAGATACGCAGTATTTT
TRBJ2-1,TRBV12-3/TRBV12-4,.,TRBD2,CASSTGTSGTGEQFF,TGTGCCAGCAGCACCGGGACTAGCGGGACTGGTGAGCAGTTCTTC
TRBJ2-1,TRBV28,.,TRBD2,CASTLGLEQFF,TGTGCCAGCACCCTGGGACTAGAGCAGTTCTTC
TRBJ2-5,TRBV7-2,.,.,CASSLGRTYKETQYF,TGTGCCAGCAGCTTAGGACGGACATATAAGGAGACCCAGTACTTC
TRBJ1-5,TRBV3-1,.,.,CASSQDPAAGQPQHF,TGTGCCAGCAGCCAAGATCCAGCGGCCGGTCAGCCCCAGCATTTT
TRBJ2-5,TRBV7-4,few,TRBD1,CASSLPRTTGEETQYF,TGTGCCAGCAGCTTACCAAGAACGACAGGGGAAGAGACCCAGTACTTC
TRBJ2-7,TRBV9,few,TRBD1,CASSAPDRGYEQYF,TGTGCCAGCAGCGCACCGGACAGGGGCTACGAGCAGTACTTC
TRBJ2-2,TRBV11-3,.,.,CASSLGYRVNTGELFF,TGTGCCAGCAGCTTGGGGTACAGGGTGAACACCGGGGAGCTGTTTTTT
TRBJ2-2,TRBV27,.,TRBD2,CASTLTSGTGELFF,TGTGCCAGCACCCTGACTAGCGGCACCGGGGAGCTGTTTTTT
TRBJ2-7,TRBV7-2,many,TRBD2,CASSDSTSGRGYEQYF,TGTGCCAGCAGTGACAGTACTAGCGGGAGGGGGTACGAGCAGTACTTC
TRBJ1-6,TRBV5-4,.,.,CASSPTLNYNSPLHF,TGTGCCAGCAGCCCGACCCTAAATTATAATTCACCCCTCCACTTT
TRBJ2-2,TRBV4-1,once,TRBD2,CASSPLADTGELFF,TGTGCCAGCAGCCCCCTAGCGGACACCGGGGAGCTGTTTTTT
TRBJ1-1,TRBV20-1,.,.,CSAREVEITEAFF,TGCAGTGCTAGAGAGGTCGAAATCACTGAAGCTTTCTTT
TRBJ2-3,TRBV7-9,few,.,CASSLSRDTQYF,TGTGCCAGCAGCTTATCCAGGGATACGCAGTATTTT
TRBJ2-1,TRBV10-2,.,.,CASSGGHRPNEQFF,TGCGCCAGCTCCGGGGGGCACAGGCCCAATGAGCAGTTCTTC
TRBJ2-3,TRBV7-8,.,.,CASSLEAGHSTDTQYF,TGTGCCAGCAGCTTAGAGGCGGGACATAGCACAGATACGCAGTATTTT
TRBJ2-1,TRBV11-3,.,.,CASSPVGGTGYNEQFF,TGTGCCAGCAGCCCGGTAGGCGGGACGGGGTACAATGAGCAGTTCTTC
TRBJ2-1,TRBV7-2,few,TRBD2,CASRTGTSGYNEQFF,TGTGCCAGCAGGACCGGGACTAGCGGGTACAATGAGCAGTTCTTC
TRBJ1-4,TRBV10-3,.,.,CAISDVGAGEEKLFF,TGTGCCATCAGTGACGTAGGGGCAGGGGAAGAAAAACTGTTTTTT
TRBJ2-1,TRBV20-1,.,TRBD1,CSALGAPRTGTYNEQFF,TGCAGTGCTTTAGGGGCCCCCCGGACAGGGACCTACAATGAGCAGTTCTTC
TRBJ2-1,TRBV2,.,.,CAGHGGGTYNEQFF,TGTGCCGGGCACGGAGGGGGAACTTACAATGAGCAGTTCTTC
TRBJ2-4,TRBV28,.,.,CASSMAVPRKRDIQYF,TGTGCCAGCAGTATGGCCGTCCCCCGGAAGAGGGACATTCAGTACTTC
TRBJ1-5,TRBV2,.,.,CASRVEGGSSNQPQHF,TGTGCCAGCAGAGTCGAAGGCGGGTCTAGCAATCAGCCCCAGCATTTT
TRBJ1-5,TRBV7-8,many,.,CASSLAPGPVRPQHF,TGTGCCAGCAGCTTAGCCCCGGGCCCAGTGCGACCCCAGCATTTT
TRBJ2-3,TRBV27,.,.,CASRGWAGTPTDTQYF,TGTGCCAGCAGGGGATGGGCGGGTACCCCCACAGATACGCAGTATTTT
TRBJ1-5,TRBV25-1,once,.,CASSEPGVGQPQHF,TGTGCCAGCAGTGAACCAGGGGTGGGCCAGCCCCAGCATTTT
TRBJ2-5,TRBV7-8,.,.,CASSSGPRDLRETQYF,TGTGCCAGCAGCTCAGGTCCCAGGGACCTACGAGAGACCCAGTACTTC
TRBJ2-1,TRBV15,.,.,CATSRGGTASEQFF,TGTGCCACCAGCAGAGGAGGCACAGCCAGTGAGCAGTTCTTC
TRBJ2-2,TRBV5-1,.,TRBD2,CASSPTSDTGELFF,TGCGCCAGCAGCCCAACTAGCGACACCGGGGAGCTGTTTTTT
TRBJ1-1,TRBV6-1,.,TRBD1,CASSLPDRGRENTEAFF,TGTGCCAGCAGTCTCCCGGACAGGGGCAGGGAGAACACTGAAGCTTTCTTT
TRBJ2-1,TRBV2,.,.,CATGGTLANNEQFF,TGTGCCACCGGAGGGACACTAGCGAACAATGAGCAGTTCTTC
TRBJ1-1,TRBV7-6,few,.,CASSRTHTLKNTEAFF,TGTGCCAGCAGCCGGACCCACACACTAAAAAACACTGAAGCTTTCTTT